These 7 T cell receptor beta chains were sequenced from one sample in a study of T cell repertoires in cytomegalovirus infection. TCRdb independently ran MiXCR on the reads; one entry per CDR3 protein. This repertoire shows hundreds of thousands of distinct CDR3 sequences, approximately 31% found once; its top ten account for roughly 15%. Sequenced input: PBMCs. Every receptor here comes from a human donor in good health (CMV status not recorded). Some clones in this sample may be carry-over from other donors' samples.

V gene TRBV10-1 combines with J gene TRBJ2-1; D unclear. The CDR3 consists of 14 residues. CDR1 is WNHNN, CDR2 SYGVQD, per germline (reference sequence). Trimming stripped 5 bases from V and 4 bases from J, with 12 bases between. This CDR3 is CASSPHFGYNEQFF. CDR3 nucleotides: TGCGCCAGCAGTCCTCATTTTGGGTACAATGAGCAGTTCTTC.

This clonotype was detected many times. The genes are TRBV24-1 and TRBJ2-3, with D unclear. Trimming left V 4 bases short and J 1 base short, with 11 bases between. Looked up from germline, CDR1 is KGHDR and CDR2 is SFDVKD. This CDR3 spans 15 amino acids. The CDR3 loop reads CATSDTYAGTDTQYF. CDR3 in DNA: TGTGCCACCAGTGACACATACGCGGGCACAGATACGCAGTATTTT.

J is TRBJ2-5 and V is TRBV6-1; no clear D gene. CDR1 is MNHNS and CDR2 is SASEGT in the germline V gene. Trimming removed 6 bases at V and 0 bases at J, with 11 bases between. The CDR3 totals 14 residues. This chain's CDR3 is CASRDMGYQETQYF. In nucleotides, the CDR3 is TGTGCCAGCAGAGATATGGGGTACCAAGAGACCCAGTACTTC.

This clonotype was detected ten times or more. CDR3 loop: CASSAGFAGLTDTQYF. In DNA, the CDR3 is TGTGCCAGCAGCGCGGGATTCGCGGGATTGACAGATACGCAGTATTTT. This sequence joins TRBV11-2 and TRBJ2-3; D is possibly TRBD2 (6 bases). Trimming pared 5 bases from V and 3 bases from J, leaving 18 bases between. CDR1 SGHAT and CDR2 FQNNGV come from the germline V gene. There are 16 residues in the CDR3.

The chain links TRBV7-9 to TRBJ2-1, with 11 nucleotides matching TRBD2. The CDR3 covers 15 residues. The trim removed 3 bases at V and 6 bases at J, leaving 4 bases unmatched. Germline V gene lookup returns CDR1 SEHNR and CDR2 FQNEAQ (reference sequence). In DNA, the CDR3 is TGTGCCAGCAGCTTTTTTGGGACTAGCGGCAATGAGCAGTTCTTC. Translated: CASSFFGTSGNEQFF.

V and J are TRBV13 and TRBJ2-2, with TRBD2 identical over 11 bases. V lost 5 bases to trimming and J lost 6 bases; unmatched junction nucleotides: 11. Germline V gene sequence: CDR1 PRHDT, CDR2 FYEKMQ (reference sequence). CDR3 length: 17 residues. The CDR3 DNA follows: TGTGCCAGCAGCCACCCTAGCGGGGGGAGTTACGCCGGGGAGCTGTTTTTT. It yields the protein CASSHPSGGSYAGELFF.

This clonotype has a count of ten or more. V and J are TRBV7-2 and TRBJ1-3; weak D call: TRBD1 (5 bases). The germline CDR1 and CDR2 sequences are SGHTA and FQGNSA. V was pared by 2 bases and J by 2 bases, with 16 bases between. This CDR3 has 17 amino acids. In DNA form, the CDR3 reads TGTGCCAGCAGCTTACGGGGGGTGCGCAGGGCTGGAAACACCATATATTTT. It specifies CASSLRGVRRAGNTIYF.